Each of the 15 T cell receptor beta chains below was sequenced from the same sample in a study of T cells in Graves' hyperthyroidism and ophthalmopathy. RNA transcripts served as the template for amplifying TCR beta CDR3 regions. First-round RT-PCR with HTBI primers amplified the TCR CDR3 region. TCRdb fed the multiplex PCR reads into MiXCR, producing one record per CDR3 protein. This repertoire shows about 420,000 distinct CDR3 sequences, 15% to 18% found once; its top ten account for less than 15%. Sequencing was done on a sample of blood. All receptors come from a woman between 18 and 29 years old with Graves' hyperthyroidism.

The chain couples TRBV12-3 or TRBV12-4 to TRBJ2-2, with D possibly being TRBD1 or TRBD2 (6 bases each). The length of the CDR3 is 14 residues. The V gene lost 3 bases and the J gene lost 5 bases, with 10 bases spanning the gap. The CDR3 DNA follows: TGTGCCAGCAGTTTCACAGGGAGGACCGGGGAGCTGTTTTTT. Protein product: CASSFTGRTGELFF.

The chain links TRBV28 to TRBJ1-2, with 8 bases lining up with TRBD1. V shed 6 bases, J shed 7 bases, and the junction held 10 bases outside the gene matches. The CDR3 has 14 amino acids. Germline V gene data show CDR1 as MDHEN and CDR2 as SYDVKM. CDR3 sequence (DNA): TGTGCCAGCAGAGTTTCCGGACAGGGAAGTGGCTACACCTTC. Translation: CASRVSGQGSGYTF.

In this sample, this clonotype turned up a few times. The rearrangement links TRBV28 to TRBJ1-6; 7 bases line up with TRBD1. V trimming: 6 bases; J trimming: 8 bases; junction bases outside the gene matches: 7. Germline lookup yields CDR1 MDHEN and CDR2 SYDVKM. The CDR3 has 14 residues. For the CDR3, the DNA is TGTGCCAGCAGCCTGACAGGGATTGATTCACCCCTCCACTTT. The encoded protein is CASSLTGIDSPLHF.

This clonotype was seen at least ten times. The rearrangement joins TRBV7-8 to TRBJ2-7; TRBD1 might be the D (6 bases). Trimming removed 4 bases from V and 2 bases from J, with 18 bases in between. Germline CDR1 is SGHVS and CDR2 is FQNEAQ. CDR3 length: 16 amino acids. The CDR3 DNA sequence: TGTGCCAGCAGCTCCCCACAGGGCCTCACGGCCTACGAGCAGTACTTC. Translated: CASSSPQGLTAYEQYF.

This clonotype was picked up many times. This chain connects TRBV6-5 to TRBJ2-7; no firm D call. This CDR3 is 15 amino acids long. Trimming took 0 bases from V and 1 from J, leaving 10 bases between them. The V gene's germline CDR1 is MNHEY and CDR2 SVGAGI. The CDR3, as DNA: TGTGCCAGCAGTTACTCGATTATGGTATCCTACGAGCAGTACTTC. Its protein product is CASSYSIMVSYEQYF.

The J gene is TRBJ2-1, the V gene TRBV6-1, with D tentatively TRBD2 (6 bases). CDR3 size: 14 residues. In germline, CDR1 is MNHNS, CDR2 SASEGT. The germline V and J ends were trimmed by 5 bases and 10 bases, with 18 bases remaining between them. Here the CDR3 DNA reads TGTGCCAGCAGTCCTCCGAAACTAGCAAACGAGCAGTTCTTC. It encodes CASSPPKLANEQFF.

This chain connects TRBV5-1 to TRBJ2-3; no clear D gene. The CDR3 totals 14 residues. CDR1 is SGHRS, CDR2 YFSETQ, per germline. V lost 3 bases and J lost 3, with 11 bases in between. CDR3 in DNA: TGCGCCAGCAGCTCGGACCCTGCGACAGATACGCAGTATTTT. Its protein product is CASSSDPATDTQYF.

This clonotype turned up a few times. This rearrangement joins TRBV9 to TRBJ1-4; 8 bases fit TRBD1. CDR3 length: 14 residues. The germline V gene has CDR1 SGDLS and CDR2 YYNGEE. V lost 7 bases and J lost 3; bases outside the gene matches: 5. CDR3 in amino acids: CASGSGGSNEKLFF. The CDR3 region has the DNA TGTGCCAGCGGGTCAGGGGGCTCTAATGAAAAACTGTTTTTT.

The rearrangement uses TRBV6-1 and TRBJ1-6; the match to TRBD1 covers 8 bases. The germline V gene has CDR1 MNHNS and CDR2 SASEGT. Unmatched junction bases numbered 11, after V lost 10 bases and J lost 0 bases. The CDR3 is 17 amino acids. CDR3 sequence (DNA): TGTGCCACACCCAGACAGGGGACGAGCTCCTATAATTCACCCCTCCACTTT. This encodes CATPRQGTSSYNSPLHF.

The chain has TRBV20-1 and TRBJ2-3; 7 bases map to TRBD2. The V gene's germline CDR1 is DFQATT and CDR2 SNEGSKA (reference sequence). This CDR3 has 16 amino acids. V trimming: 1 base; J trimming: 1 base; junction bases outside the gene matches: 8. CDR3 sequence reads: CSARVGGRGGTDTQYF. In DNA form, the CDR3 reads TGCAGTGCTAGAGTTGGCGGGAGAGGTGGCACAGATACGCAGTATTTT.

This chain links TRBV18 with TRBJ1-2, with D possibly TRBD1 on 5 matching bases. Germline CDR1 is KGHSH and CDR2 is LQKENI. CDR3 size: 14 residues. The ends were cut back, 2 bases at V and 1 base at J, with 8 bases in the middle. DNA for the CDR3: TGTGCCAGCTCACCAGGGGCGGATAACTATGGCTACACCTTC. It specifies CASSPGADNYGYTF.

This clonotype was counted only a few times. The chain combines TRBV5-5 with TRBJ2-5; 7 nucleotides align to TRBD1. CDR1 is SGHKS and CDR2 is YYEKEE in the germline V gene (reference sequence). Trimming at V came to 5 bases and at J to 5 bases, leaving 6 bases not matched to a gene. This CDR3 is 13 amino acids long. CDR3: CASSVTGRETQYF. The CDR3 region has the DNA TGTGCCAGCAGTGTGACAGGGCGGGAGACCCAGTACTTC.

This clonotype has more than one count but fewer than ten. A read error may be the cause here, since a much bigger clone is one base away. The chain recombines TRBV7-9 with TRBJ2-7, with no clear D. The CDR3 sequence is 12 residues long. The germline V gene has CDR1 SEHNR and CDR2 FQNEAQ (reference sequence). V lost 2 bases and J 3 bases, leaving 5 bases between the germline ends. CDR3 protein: CASSLWRYEQYF. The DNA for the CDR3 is TGTGCCAGCAGCTTATGGCGCTACGAGCAGTACTTC.

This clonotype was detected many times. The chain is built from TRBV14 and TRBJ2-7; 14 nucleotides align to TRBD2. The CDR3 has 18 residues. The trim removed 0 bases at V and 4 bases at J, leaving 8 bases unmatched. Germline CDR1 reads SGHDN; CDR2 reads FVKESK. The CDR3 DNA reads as TGTGCCAGCAGCCAAGAAACATGGACTAGCGGGAGGTCGTACGAGCAGTACTTC. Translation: CASSQETWTSGRSYEQYF.

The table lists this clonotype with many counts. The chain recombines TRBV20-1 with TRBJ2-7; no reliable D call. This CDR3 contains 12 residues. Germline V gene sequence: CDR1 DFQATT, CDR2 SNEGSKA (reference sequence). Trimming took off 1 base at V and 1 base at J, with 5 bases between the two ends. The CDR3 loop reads CSARAASYEQYF. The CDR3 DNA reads TGCAGTGCTAGAGCGGCGTCCTACGAGCAGTACTTC.